A selection of T cell receptor beta chains follows, all from one sample in a study of cytomegalovirus exposure and HLA in healthy donors. Produced via immunoSEQ multiplex PCR; TCRdb's table is partial and in-frame only. Here the sample spans around 180,000 clones, 75% to 80% being singletons. Input material: PBMCs. All receptors come from a woman aged 25 to 45 in good health and CMV-seropositive. CDR3s leave out the opening cysteine and the closing phenylalanine or tryptophan. The order of the fields is V gene, J gene, CDR3 protein.

TRBV14	TRBJ2-7	ASSQDSDTYEQY
TRBV29-1	TRBJ2-7	SVMVGTGLYEQY
TRBV7-9	TRBJ1-1	ASSSLPRRNTEAF
TRBV7-2	TRBJ1-2	ASSPPQYGYT
TRBV7-2	TRBJ1-5	ASSSDRGGQPQH
TRBV5-8	TRBJ2-1	ASSLSTTQSSYNEQF
TRBV19	TRBJ1-4	ASNLGQESEELF
TRBV19	TRBJ2-7	ASQPTWDRGLRSEQY
TRBV5-1	TRBJ2-1	ASKFDQGTGNEQF
TRBV27	TRBJ2-3	ASSLRLSTDTQY